This is a list of T cell receptor beta chains from one sample in a study of shared clonotypes between healthy human individuals. Data came from immunoSEQ multiplex PCR; TCRdb stores just in-frame clones and leaves some out. Of just over 2,000,000 clones listed, less than 95% are singletons. Sequenced sample: naive CD8+ T cells sorted from blood. These receptors were taken from a man aged 18 to 30 in good health. CDR3s include the opening cysteine and the closing phenylalanine or tryptophan. The D gene is left open where the match is weak. The size entry is marked missing in some rows and otherwise reads once, few, many or a size class.

CDR3 protein | CDR3 DNA | V gene | D gene | J gene | clone size
CASSSLAVDEQFF | TGTGCCAGCAGCTCCCTAGCGGTAGATGAGCAGTTCTTC | TRBV9 | TRBD2 | TRBJ2-1 | .
CASSLLSLTGTGGGYTF | TGCGCCAGCAGCTTGTTATCCCTGACAGGGACTGGGGGAGGCTACACCTTC | TRBV5-1 | TRBD1 | TRBJ1-2 | .
CAWTSTGGVGETQYF | TGTGCCTGGACCAGTACTGGGGGAGTAGGGGAGACCCAGTACTTC | TRBV30 | . | TRBJ2-5 | .
CASSREGLTGETQYF | TGTGCCAGCAGCCGCGAAGGGTTAACCGGGGAGACCCAGTACTTC | TRBV6-5 | . | TRBJ2-5 | .
CASSPSGGYYEQYF | TGTGCCAGCTCACCTTCGGGGGGGTACTACGAGCAGTACTTC | TRBV18 | TRBD2 | TRBJ2-7 | .
CASSLGVGGYTF | TGTGCCAGCAGCTTGGGTGTTGGTGGCTACACCTTC | TRBV5-8 | . | TRBJ1-2 | .
CASSFSWGTEAFF | TGTGCCAGCAGCTTCAGCTGGGGTACTGAAGCTTTCTTT | TRBV9 | . | TRBJ1-1 | .
CASSSTPGELFF | TGCGCCAGCAGCTCCACCCCCGGGGAGCTGTTTTTT | TRBV5-1 | . | TRBJ2-2 | .
CASSFRGGAIETQYF | TGTGCCAGCAGCTTTCGCGGGGGGGCCATTGAGACCCAGTACTTC | TRBV5-4 | TRBD2 | TRBJ2-5 | once
CASSLISRGDSYEQYF | TGCGCCAGCAGCTTGATTTCCCGGGGGGACTCCTACGAGCAGTACTTC | TRBV5-1 | TRBD2 | TRBJ2-7 | .
CASSLGTAVYEQYF | TGTGCCAGCAGCTTGGGGACAGCAGTTTATGAGCAGTACTTC | TRBV5-4 | . | TRBJ2-7 | once
CASSYSEGGYTF | TGTGCCAGCAGTTACTCGGAGGGTGGCTACACCTTC | TRBV6-7 | . | TRBJ1-2 | few
CASYRQVWNTEAFF | TGCGCCAGCTACAGACAGGTATGGAACACTGAAGCTTTCTTT | TRBV4-1 | . | TRBJ1-1 | .
CASSDGNRGAVETQYF | TGCGCCAGCAGTGATGGGAACAGGGGGGCAGTGGAGACCCAGTACTTC | TRBV10-1 | TRBD1 | TRBJ2-5 | .
CASSPDRVQPQHF | TGTGCCAGCAGCCCGGACAGGGTTCAGCCCCAGCATTTT | TRBV27 | TRBD1 | TRBJ1-5 | .
CASSPSQGNSNQPQHF | TGTGCCAGCAGCCCCAGCCAGGGAAATAGCAATCAGCCCCAGCATTTT | TRBV27 | . | TRBJ1-5 | .
CASTQGGDGYTF | TGTGCCAGCACCCAGGGGGGAGATGGCTACACCTTC | TRBV6-5 | TRBD1 | TRBJ1-2 | .
CASSLAKSGHETETQYF | TGCGCCAGCAGCTTGGCCAAGAGCGGCCATGAGACAGAGACCCAGTACTTC | TRBV5-1 | . | TRBJ2-5 | .
CASSQVEAGSYNEQFF | TGCGCCAGCAGCCAAGTCGAGGCAGGGTCCTACAATGAGCAGTTCTTC | TRBV4-1 | . | TRBJ2-1 | .
CSILPDFTYGYTF | TGCAGCATCCTTCCGGACTTTACCTATGGCTACACCTTC | TRBV29-1 | . | TRBJ1-2 | .
CASSSASGTYNEQFF | TGTGCCAGCAGCTCCGCCAGCGGAACATACAATGAGCAGTTCTTC | TRBV5-4 | . | TRBJ2-1 | .
CASSLGHTYEQYF | TGTGCCAGCAGCTTAGGTCACACCTACGAGCAGTACTTC | TRBV11-2 | . | TRBJ2-7 | .
CASSSEDVSYEQYF | TGTGCCAGCAGCTCGGAGGACGTATCCTACGAGCAGTACTTC | TRBV13 | . | TRBJ2-7 | once
CSAPGGRYGYTF | TGCAGCGCCCCAGGGGGCCGGTATGGCTACACCTTC | TRBV29-1 | TRBD1 | TRBJ1-2 | few
CASSYSRTGGTEAFF | TGTGCCAGCAGTTACTCGAGGACAGGGGGCACTGAAGCTTTCTTT | TRBV6-5 | TRBD1 | TRBJ1-1 | .
CASSLRQGGYEQYF | TGTGCCAGCAGCCTCCGACAGGGGGGCTACGAGCAGTACTTC | TRBV13 | TRBD1 | TRBJ2-7 | .